Presented here are 26 T cell receptor beta chains from one specimen sequenced in a study of cytomegalovirus exposure and HLA in healthy donors. 60 Vbeta and 13 Jbeta primers were used in PCR. The table came from immunoSEQ multiplex PCR; TCRdb's copy has only in-frame clones and leaves some out. This sample has 150,000 to 200,000 clones, with about four fifths found just once. The sequencing sample was made of PBMCs. The receptors shown here come from a woman under 40 in good health and CMV-seropositive.

V usage is TRBV9 and J usage is TRBJ2-1, with D possibly being TRBD2 (5 bases). The CDR3 totals 15 residues. The V gene lost 0 bases and the J gene lost 8 bases, with 15 bases spanning the gap. Germline V CDR1 and CDR2: SGDLS, YYNGEE. The CDR3 sequence is CASSVVRAGMDEQFF. CDR3 DNA: TGTGCCAGCAGCGTAGTGAGGGCCGGAATGGATGAGCAGTTCTTC.

CDR3 in DNA: TGTGCCAGCAGCTTAGACGGCGGCACTGAAGCTTTCTTT. Encoded protein: CASSLDGGTEAFF. This rearrangement joins TRBV11-3 to TRBJ1-1, with D unresolved. In germline, CDR1 is SGHNT, CDR2 YENEEA. This CDR3 comprises 13 residues. Trimming left V 0 bases short and J 4 bases short, with 6 bases between.

This clone was counted a few times. This chain connects TRBV15 to TRBJ2-1; TRBD2 is a possible D gene (5 bases). V lost 0 bases to trimming and J lost 0 bases, with 9 bases between them. The CDR3 loop spans 16 amino acids. CDR1 and CDR2 from the germline V gene are LNHNV and YYDKDF (reference sequence). The DNA for the CDR3 is TGTGCCACCAGCAGAGATCTGGGGAGCTCCTACAATGAGCAGTTCTTC. Translated, it gives CATSRDLGSSYNEQFF.

This chain uses TRBV4-1 with TRBJ2-5, with 8 bases that match TRBD2. In germline, CDR1 is MGHRA, CDR2 YSYEKL. V lost 0 bases and J lost 3; bases outside the gene matches: 6. This CDR3 is 16 amino acids long. The CDR3 loop is CASSQESSGLKETQYF. The CDR3 DNA reads TGCGCCAGCAGCCAAGAATCTAGCGGGCTCAAAGAGACCCAGTACTTC.

The genes are TRBV4-3 and TRBJ2-2; D is possibly TRBD2 (7 bases). Germline V gives CDR1 LGHNA, CDR2 YSLEER. V shed 0 bases and J shed 0 bases, with 14 bases lying between them. The CDR3 runs to 18 residues. The CDR3 loop reads CASSQDKGGGANTGELFF. CDR3 DNA sequence: TGCGCCAGCAGCCAAGATAAGGGAGGGGGAGCGAACACCGGGGAGCTGTTTTTT.

V is TRBV5-1 and J is TRBJ2-7; D call uncertain. Trimming took 0 bases from V and 3 from J, leaving 13 bases between them. This CDR3 has 15 amino acids. The germline V gene has CDR1 SGHRS and CDR2 YFSETQ. CDR3: CASSLAPQVNYEQYF. Here the CDR3 DNA reads TGCGCCAGCAGCTTGGCTCCCCAGGTGAACTACGAGCAGTACTTC.

V usage is TRBV2 and J usage is TRBJ1-2, with D uncertain. V dropped 8 bases and J dropped 6 bases, with 16 bases sitting between them. The CDR3 has 13 residues. The V gene's germline CDR1 is SNHLY and CDR2 FYNNEI. The CDR3 DNA is TGTGCCAGCGTGATGTCACAGCTCCATGGCTACACCTTC. Its translation: CASVMSQLHGYTF.

A single count supports this clone. CDR3 coding DNA: TGTGCCAGCAGCCAAGAGGACAGGGGTTCGAGTGAAAAACTGTTTTTT. The encoded protein is CASSQEDRGSSEKLFF. This chain connects TRBV4-2 to TRBJ1-4, with 9 nucleotides matching TRBD1. CDR1 is LGHNA, CDR2 YNFKEQ, per germline. The CDR3 totals 16 residues. The V gene end was trimmed by 0 bases and the J gene end by 7 bases; junction bases not matched to a gene: 6.

The chain carries TRBV7-9 and TRBJ1-2, with 10 bases matching TRBD1. The V gene's germline CDR1 is SEHNR and CDR2 FQNEAQ (reference sequence). V gave up 5 bases and J gave up 5 bases; unmatched junction bases: 11. The CDR3 spans 16 residues. The CDR3 loop is CASSDPGTGDKYGYTF. The CDR3 nucleotides are TGTGCCAGCAGCGACCCCGGGACAGGGGACAAGTATGGCTACACCTTC.

The rearrangement uses TRBV5-1 and TRBJ1-1; D is possibly TRBD1 (6 bases). The CDR3 extends over 14 amino acids. Germline CDR1 is SGHRS and CDR2 is YFSETQ. The V gene lost 4 bases and the J gene lost 0 bases, with 10 bases spanning the gap. The CDR3 sequence is CASSPEGVNTEAFF. The CDR3 bases are TGCGCCAGCAGCCCCGAGGGGGTGAACACTGAAGCTTTCTTT.

This sequence joins TRBV5-5 and TRBJ2-7; 9 positions match TRBD1. The CDR3 consists of 15 residues. Per the germline V gene, CDR1 is SGHKS and CDR2 is YYEKEE (reference sequence). V was clipped by 3 bases and J by 1 base; unmatched bases: 5. As DNA, the CDR3 is TGTGCCAGCAGCTCGACGACAGGGGGATCCTACGAGCAGTACTTC. Residues: CASSSTTGGSYEQYF.

This clone was detected a few times. V usage is TRBV2 and J usage is TRBJ2-7; TRBD1 agrees at 9 bases. Germline-derived CDR1 and CDR2 are SNHLY and FYNNEI. The ends lost 7 bases at V and 3 bases at J; junction bases unmatched: 4. There are 13 residues in the CDR3. The CDR3 coding sequence is TGTGCCAGCACCACAGGGGGCGGCTACGAGCAGTACTTC. Protein sequence: CASTTGGGYEQYF.

The V gene is TRBV7-9, the J gene TRBJ2-5; tentative D call: TRBD2 (5 bases). The CDR3 is 13 amino acids. V lost 5 bases, J lost 1 base, and 8 bases lay in between. Germline lookup yields CDR1 SEHNR and CDR2 FQNEAQ (reference sequence). The chain's CDR3 is CASSRGFQETQYF. The CDR3 bases are TGTGCCAGCAGCAGAGGGTTCCAAGAGACCCAGTACTTC.

V gene TRBV6-1 combines with J gene TRBJ2-3, with TRBD2 identical over 7 bases. The CDR3 covers 16 residues. Germline lookup yields CDR1 MNHNS and CDR2 SASEGT. J lost 1 base, V lost 4 bases, and 8 bases had no gene match. CDR3 coding DNA: TGTGCCAGCAGTGTTGGTGGGGGAGGGGGCACAGATACGCAGTATTTT. It encodes CASSVGGGGGTDTQYF.

Notes on this clone: This may stem from a read error, because a much larger clone lies one nucleotide away. The CDR3 spells CVSSEEASGSYEQYF. In nucleotides, the CDR3 is TGTGTCAGCAGTGAAGAGGCTAGCGGGAGCTACGAGCAGTACTTC. The V and J genes are TRBV6-1 and TRBJ2-7; 10 nucleotides align to TRBD2. The CDR3 runs 15 residues. CDR1 MNHNS and CDR2 SASEGT come from the germline V gene.

This clone appeared a few times. This chain joins TRBV20-1 and TRBJ2-7; D perhaps matches TRBD1 (5 bases). The CDR3 consists of 11 residues. Germline CDR1 is DFQATT and CDR2 is SNEGSKA (reference sequence). The CDR3 nucleotides read TGCAAAACCCTGAAAAGGGGCGAGCAGTACTTC. Its protein product is CKTLKRGEQYF.

The chain joins TRBV9 to TRBJ2-7; a possible D gene is TRBD1 (8 bases). Trimming cost V 0 bases and J 4 bases, with 17 bases left between them. The CDR3 has 16 amino acids. Per the germline V gene, CDR1 is SGDLS and CDR2 is YYNGEE. The CDR3 DNA reads TGTGCCAGCAGCGTAGCTTTAACAGGGGGGGAATACGAGCAGTACTTC. It translates to CASSVALTGGEYEQYF.

This clone was observed once. This rearrangement joins TRBV13 to TRBJ1-1, with a weak D call TRBD1 (6 bases). This CDR3 has 12 residues. With 3 bases removed from V and 7 bases from J, the gap between germline ends came to 9 bases. Germline CDR1 PRHDT, CDR2 FYEKMQ (reference sequence). The CDR3 here is CASSFTGSEAFF. The CDR3 coding sequence is TGTGCCAGCAGCTTTACAGGGAGTGAAGCTTTCTTT.

This chain connects TRBV7-3 to TRBJ2-7; 7 positions agree with TRBD2. CDR1 is SGHTA, CDR2 FQGTGA, per germline. There are 15 residues in the CDR3. V was pared by 2 bases and J by 0 bases, with 4 bases of the junction left unmatched. The CDR3 is CASSLAGGTSYEQYF. The CDR3 coding sequence is TGTGCCAGCAGCTTAGCCGGGGGGACCTCCTACGAGCAGTACTTC.

The genes are TRBV5-1 and TRBJ2-3, with D possibly being TRBD2 (5 bases). V gave up 2 bases and J gave up 2 bases, with 15 bases separating them. The CDR3 loop spans 16 amino acids. Per the germline V gene, CDR1 is SGHRS and CDR2 is YFSETQ. CDR3: CASSFPSGGNTDTQYF. The CDR3 nucleotides read TGCGCCAGCAGCTTTCCCAGCGGAGGCAACACAGATACGCAGTATTTT.

This clone was recorded a few times. V usage is TRBV7-9 and J usage is TRBJ2-7; 12 bases are a match to TRBD1. V was pared by 5 bases and J by 1 base, with 15 bases of the junction left unmatched. The CDR3 length is 19 residues. CDR1 is SEHNR and CDR2 is FQNEAQ in the germline V gene (reference sequence). CDR3 DNA: TGTGCCAGCAGCACCCCAGTGGGGACAGGGGGCAGGAATTCCTACGAGCAGTACTTC. Its translation is CASSTPVGTGGRNSYEQYF. The full variable domain, rest sourced from reference TRBV7-9 and TRBJ2-7, is DTGVSQNPRHKITKRGQNVTFRCDPISEHNRLYWYRQTLGQGPEFLTYFQNEAQLEKSRLLSDRFSAERPKGSFSTLEIQRTEQGDSAMYLCASSTPVGTGGRNSYEQYFGPGTRLTVT.

This clone was recorded a few times. The CDR3 protein is CASSSGGKVNTEAFF. In nucleotides, the CDR3 is TGTGCCAGCAGTTCAGGGGGGAAGGTGAACACTGAAGCTTTCTTT. V gene TRBV5-4 combines with J gene TRBJ1-1; 7 bases line up with TRBD1. With V trimmed by 5 bases and J by 0 bases, 7 bases remained unmatched. CDR1 is SGHNT, CDR2 YYREEE, per germline (reference sequence). The CDR3 contains 15 residues.

The chain combines TRBV18 with TRBJ2-7; possibly TRBD1 for D (6 bases). The CDR3 consists of 14 residues. Germline CDR1 reads KGHSH; CDR2 reads LQKENI. V was trimmed by 4 bases and J by 3 bases, leaving 13 bases between them. The CDR3 loop is CASSQRQANYEQYF. Written as DNA, the CDR3 is TGTGCCAGCTCACAGCGACAGGCTAACTACGAGCAGTACTTC.

The chain links TRBV28 to TRBJ1-2; 10 positions match TRBD1. Trimming removed 2 bases from V and 6 bases from J; junction bases left unmatched: 3. In germline, CDR1 is MDHEN, CDR2 SYDVKM. This CDR3 has 14 amino acids. CDR3: CASSLRQGANGYTF. CDR3 in DNA: TGTGCCAGCAGTTTACGACAGGGGGCGAATGGCTACACCTTC.

The chain couples TRBV5-1 to TRBJ2-4, with 9 bases that match TRBD1. This CDR3 is built from 15 residues. The germline gives CDR1 SGHRS, CDR2 YFSETQ. With 4 bases clipped from V and 2 bases from J, the junction kept 4 bases outside the gene matches. Here the CDR3 DNA reads TGCGCCAGCAGCCCCGGGACAGGGTCCAAAAACATTCAGTACTTC. Its translation: CASSPGTGSKNIQYF.

The genes are TRBV19 and TRBJ1-1, with D unclear. V was cut by 9 bases and J by 0 bases, with 17 bases left in between. Germline CDR1 and CDR2: LNHDA and SQIVND (reference sequence). The CDR3 is 15 amino acids. The CDR3 nucleotides are TGTGCCAGAAAACCCCGGGGATTCATGAACACTGAAGCTTTCTTT. Its protein product is CARKPRGFMNTEAFF. The full variable domain, in which reference TRBV19 and TRBJ1-1 provide the parts outside the CDR3, is DGGITQSPKYLFRKEGQNVTLSCEQNLNHDAMYWYRQDPGQGLRLIYYSQIVNDFQKGDIAEGYSVSREKKESFPLTVTSAQKNPTAFYLCARKPRGFMNTEAFFGQGTRLTVV.